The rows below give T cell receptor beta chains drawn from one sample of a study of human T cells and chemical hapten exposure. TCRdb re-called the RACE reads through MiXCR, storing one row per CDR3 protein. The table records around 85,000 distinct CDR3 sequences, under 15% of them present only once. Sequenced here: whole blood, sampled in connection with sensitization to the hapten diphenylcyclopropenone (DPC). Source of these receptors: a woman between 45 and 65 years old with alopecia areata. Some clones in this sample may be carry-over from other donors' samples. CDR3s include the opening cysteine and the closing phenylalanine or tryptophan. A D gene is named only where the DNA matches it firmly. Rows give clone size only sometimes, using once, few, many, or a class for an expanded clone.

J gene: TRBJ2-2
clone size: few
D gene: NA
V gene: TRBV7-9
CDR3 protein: CASSLGSRRTGELFF
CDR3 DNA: TGTGCCAGCAGCTTAGGGTCACGGCGCACCGGGGAGCTGTTTTTT

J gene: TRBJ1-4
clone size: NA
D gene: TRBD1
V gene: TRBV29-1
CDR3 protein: CSATGVGDEKLFF
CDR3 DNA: TGCAGCGCGACAGGGGTGGGGGATGAAAAACTGTTTTTT

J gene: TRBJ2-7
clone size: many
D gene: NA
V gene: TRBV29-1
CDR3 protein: CSVEGHSYEQYF
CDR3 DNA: TGCAGCGTTGAGGGACACTCCTACGAGCAGTACTTC

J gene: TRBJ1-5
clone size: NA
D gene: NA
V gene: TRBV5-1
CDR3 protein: CASSLGGRDQPQHF
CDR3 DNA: TGCGCCAGCAGCTTGGGTGGCAGAGATCAGCCCCAGCATTTT

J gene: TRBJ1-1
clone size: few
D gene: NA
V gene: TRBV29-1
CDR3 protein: CSVRDGNTEAFF
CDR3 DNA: TGCAGCGTTCGTGACGGGAACACTGAAGCTTTCTTT

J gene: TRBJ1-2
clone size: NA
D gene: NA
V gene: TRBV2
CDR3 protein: CASPTGSLGYTF
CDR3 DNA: TGTGCCAGTCCTACAGGGAGTCTTGGCTACACCTTC

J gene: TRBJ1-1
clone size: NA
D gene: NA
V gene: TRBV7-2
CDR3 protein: CASSLGEVTEAFF
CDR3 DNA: TGTGCCAGCAGCTTAGGAGAGGTCACTGAAGCTTTCTTT

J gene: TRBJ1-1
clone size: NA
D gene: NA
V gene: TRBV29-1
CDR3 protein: CSVLRTSNTEAFF
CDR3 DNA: TGCAGCGTCTTGAGAACATCGAACACTGAAGCTTTCTTT

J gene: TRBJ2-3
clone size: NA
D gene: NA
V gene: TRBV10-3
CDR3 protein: CATRQPETDTQYF
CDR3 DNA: TGTGCCACTCGACAGCCGGAGACAGATACGCAGTATTTT

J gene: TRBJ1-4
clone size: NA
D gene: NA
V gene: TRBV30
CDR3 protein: CAWSGTFATNEKLFF
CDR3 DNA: TGTGCCTGGAGTGGGACATTTGCAACTAATGAAAAACTGTTTTTT

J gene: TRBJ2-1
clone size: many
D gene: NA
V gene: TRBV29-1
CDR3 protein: CSVDQINEQFF
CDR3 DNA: TGCAGCGTTGATCAAATAAATGAGCAGTTCTTC

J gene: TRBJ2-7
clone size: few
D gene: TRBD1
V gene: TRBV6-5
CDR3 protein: CASSKPGQGYHEQYF
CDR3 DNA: TGTGCCAGCAGTAAACCGGGACAGGGTTATCACGAGCAGTACTTC